This TCR beta chain emerged from a study of CD8 T cells in Susac syndrome. CD8+ and CD4+ T cells taken from blood had their TCR beta sequenced. The multiple sclerosis control group consisted of treatment-naive patients whose relapsing-remitting disease, which was either stable or active, fulfilled revised McDonald criteria. The CDR3 sequence is 14 residues long. Per germline, CDR1 SGHVS and CDR2 FNYEAQ. V dropped 0 bases and J dropped 7 bases, with 10 bases sitting between them. It was with random hexamers that about 0.45 to 1 ug RNA was reverse transcribed. The TCR beta CDR3 was amplified by immunoSEQ multiplex PCR across 54 Vbeta, 13 Jbeta. TCRdb passed the immunoSEQ multiplex PCR reads through MiXCR, listing each CDR3 protein once. The repertoire holds under 150,000 distinct CDR3 sequences, with around 90% as singletons.

Sequencing was done on a sample of CD8+ T cells from PBMCs. The sequence was collected from a human donor with multiple sclerosis. The chain has TRBV7-6 and TRBJ2-1, with D hard to call. DNA of the CDR3: TGTGCCAGCAGCTTAGCGCTTCCGTTAAATGAGCAGTTCTTC. Protein sequence: CASSLALPLNEQFF.